The 11 T cell receptor beta chains below come from one sample, sequenced in a study of T cell responses to AZD1222 COVID-19 vaccine. TCRdb's table, derived via immunoSEQ multiplex PCR, lists solely in-frame clones and lacks some. The sample yields more than 80,000 clones, 80% to 90% seen once. Material: peripheral blood, obtained 28 days after the second AZD1222 dose. These receptors were collected from an adult who received the AZD1222 COVID-19 vaccine.

The chain combines TRBV2 with TRBJ2-2; D ambiguous. V dropped 0 bases and J dropped 0 bases, with 17 bases sitting between them. Per germline, CDR1 SNHLY and CDR2 FYNNEI. CDR3 length: 19 residues. The CDR3 DNA follows: TGTGCCAGCAGTGAAGCGCTTTTAGGGATAACCCCGAACACCGGGGAGCTGTTTTTT. As protein: CASSEALLGITPNTGELFF.

This clone appeared a single time. V and J are TRBV27 and TRBJ2-1, with D tentatively TRBD2 (5 bases). The CDR3 sequence is 16 residues long. The germline CDR1 and CDR2 sequences are MNHEY and SMNVEV (reference sequence). Between the trimmed V and J ends, which lost 2 bases and 9 bases, there was a span of 20 bases. As DNA, the CDR3 is TGTGCCAGCAGTTTACCGGGGTTACAAGGGTTCACTGAGCAGTTCTTC. This codes for CASSLPGLQGFTEQFF.

The chain carries TRBV6-5 and TRBJ2-2; D gene unclear. V was pared by 2 bases and J by 0 bases, with 10 bases between. CDR3 length: 16 amino acids. Germline loops: CDR1 MNHEY, CDR2 SVGAGI. The chain's CDR3 is CASSYSMTPNTGELFF. In DNA form, the CDR3 reads TGTGCCAGCAGTTACAGCATGACTCCGAACACCGGGGAGCTGTTTTTT.

The V call is TRBV7-9, the J call TRBJ1-1; no reliable D call. Germline CDR1 reads SEHNR; CDR2 reads FQNEAQ (reference sequence). The CDR3 is 12 amino acids. V lost 3 bases, J lost 0 bases, and 2 bases lay in between. The DNA of the CDR3 is TGTGCCAGCAGCTTCATGAACACTGAAGCTTTCTTT. It yields the protein CASSFMNTEAFF.

This clone was seen only a few times. V usage is TRBV5-1 and J usage is TRBJ1-5; D gene uncertain. This CDR3 comprises 13 residues. V was pared by 1 base and J by 2 bases, with 4 bases between. Germline values: CDR1 SGHRS, CDR2 YFSETQ. CDR3: CASSLLGNQPQHF. The CDR3 coding sequence is TGCGCCAGCAGCTTGTTGGGCAATCAGCCCCAGCATTTT.

This clone was seen once. The CDR3 sequence is CATGQGLVTDTQYF. The CDR3 DNA reads as TGTGCCACCGGACAGGGGTTGGTCACAGATACGCAGTATTTT. This chain uses TRBV2 with TRBJ2-3; TRBD1 matches 9 bases. Germline trimming cut 10 bases from V and 2 bases from J; bases unmatched to any gene: 7. This CDR3 contains 14 residues. Germline values: CDR1 SNHLY, CDR2 FYNNEI.

The chain carries TRBV6-1 and TRBJ1-2; 7 bases map to TRBD1. The CDR3 totals 14 residues. Losses at the gene ends were 1 base for V and 6 bases for J; bases not matched to a gene: 5. Germline assignment: CDR1 MNHNS and CDR2 SASEGT. DNA of the CDR3: TGTGCCAGCAGTGAAGTAAGGGGGCGGAATGGCTACACCTTC. As protein: CASSEVRGRNGYTF.

The rearrangement uses TRBV10-3 and TRBJ2-2; a possible D gene is TRBD1 (7 bases). Between the trimmed V and J ends, which lost 3 bases and 3 bases, there was a span of 8 bases. From germline, CDR1 is ENHRY and CDR2 SYGVKD. The CDR3 runs 14 residues. CDR3 region: CAISDRGDTGELFF. In nucleotides, the CDR3 is TGTGCCATCAGTGACAGGGGGGACACCGGGGAGCTGTTTTTT.

The chain joins TRBV6-2 or TRBV6-3 to TRBJ1-1; no definite D call. This CDR3 is built from 16 residues. The germline V and J ends were trimmed by 2 bases and 3 bases, with 16 bases remaining between them. Germline V gene lookup returns CDR1 MNHEY and CDR2 SVGEGT. CDR3 region: CASSYEGLVGYTEAFF. The CDR3 coding sequence is TGTGCCAGCAGTTACGAGGGCCTGGTAGGCTACACTGAAGCTTTCTTT.

The CDR3 here is CASSDEGTEAFF. In nucleotides, the CDR3 is TGTGCCAGTAGTGACGAGGGAACTGAAGCTTTCTTT. This sequence joins TRBV19 and TRBJ1-1; D remains unclear. The CDR3 spans 12 residues. CDR1 and CDR2 (germline): LNHDA, SQIVND (reference sequence). Trimming took 5 bases from V and 5 from J, leaving 9 bases between them.

DNA for the CDR3: TGTGCCAGCAGCCTAGGGACAGGGGATAGTGAAAAACTGTTTTTT. It encodes CASSLGTGDSEKLFF. This chain links TRBV7-2 with TRBJ1-4; 10 bases are a match to TRBD1. There are 15 residues in the CDR3. Germline V gene lookup returns CDR1 SGHTA and CDR2 FQGNSA. V dropped 5 bases and J dropped 7; count of bases not matched to a gene: 7. Full variable domain (missing parts from reference TRBV7-2 and TRBJ1-4): GAGVSQSPSNKVTEKGKDVELRCDPISGHTALYWYRQSLGQGLEFLIYFQGNSAPDKSGLPSDRFSAERTGGSVSTLTIQRTQQEDSAVYLCASSLGTGDSEKLFFGSGTQLSVL.